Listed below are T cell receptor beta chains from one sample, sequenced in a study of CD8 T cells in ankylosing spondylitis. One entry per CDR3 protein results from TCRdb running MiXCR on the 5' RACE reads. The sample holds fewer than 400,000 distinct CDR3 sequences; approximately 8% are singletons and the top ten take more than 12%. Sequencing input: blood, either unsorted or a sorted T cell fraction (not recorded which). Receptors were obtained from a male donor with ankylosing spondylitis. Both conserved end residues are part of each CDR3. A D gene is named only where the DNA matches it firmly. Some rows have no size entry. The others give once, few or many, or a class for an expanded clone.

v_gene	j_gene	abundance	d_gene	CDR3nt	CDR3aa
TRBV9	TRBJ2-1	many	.	TGTGCCAGCAGCCCCCAGGGGGGGGCGTACAATGAGCAGTTCTTC	CASSPQGGAYNEQFF
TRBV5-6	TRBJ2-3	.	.	TGTGCCAGCAGCCTAAGGACAGACACAGATACGCAGTATTTT	CASSLRTDTDTQYF
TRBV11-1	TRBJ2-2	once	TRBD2	TGTGCCGGCAGCCTTACCCCCGTCCGGACTAGCAAAGCCGGGGAGCTGTTTTTT	CAGSLTPVRTSKAGELFF
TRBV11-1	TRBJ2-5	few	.	TGTGCCAGCAGCTTAGCGGCTGGGGCAGTCCGGTACCAAGAGACCCAGTACTTC	CASSLAAGAVRYQETQYF
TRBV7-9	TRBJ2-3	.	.	TGTGCCAGCAGCTCGGGCCGGATTGATACGCAGTATTTT	CASSSGRIDTQYF
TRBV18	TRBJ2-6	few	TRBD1	TGTGCCAGCTCACCATTCCAGGGGGCGCGGGGGGCCAACGTCCTGACTTTC	CASSPFQGARGANVLTF
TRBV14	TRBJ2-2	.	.	TGTGCCAGCAGCCAAGGGCATTACACCGGGGAGCTGTTTTTT	CASSQGHYTGELFF
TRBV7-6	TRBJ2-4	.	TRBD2	TGTGCCAGCAGCCCGGGACTAGCGGGGAAACTAGCCAAAAACATTCAGTACTTC	CASSPGLAGKLAKNIQYF
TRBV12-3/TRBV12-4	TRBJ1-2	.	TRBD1	TGTGCCAGCAGTGAACCGGGACAGCCTAACTATGGCTACACCTTC	CASSEPGQPNYGYTF
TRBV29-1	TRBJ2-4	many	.	TGCAGCGTTGAGGGCGTTGGCGTGCACATTCAGTACTTC	CSVEGVGVHIQYF
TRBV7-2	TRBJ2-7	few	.	TGTGCCAGCAGCTTTGCAGCGCTTGCCACCTACGAGCAGTACTTC	CASSFAALATYEQYF
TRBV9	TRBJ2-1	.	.	TGTGCCAGCAGCGTAGAGTGGCGGGAAGTCTCCTACAATGAGCAGTTCTTC	CASSVEWREVSYNEQFF
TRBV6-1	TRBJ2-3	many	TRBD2	TGTGCCAGCAGTGAAGCTCGACTAGCGGGGATTACAGATACGCAGTATTTT	CASSEARLAGITDTQYF
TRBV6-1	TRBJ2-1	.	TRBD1	TGTGCCAGCAGTGCGGGACAGGGGGCCGACAATGAGCAGTTCTTC	CASSAGQGADNEQFF
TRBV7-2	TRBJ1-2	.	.	TGTGCCAGCAGCGTTGACAGTTTTAACTATGGCTACACCTTC	CASSVDSFNYGYTF
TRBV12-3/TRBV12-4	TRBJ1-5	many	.	TGTGCCAGCAGTTTCCGGCTCCTAAATCAGCCCCAGCATTTT	CASSFRLLNQPQHF
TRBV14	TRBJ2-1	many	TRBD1	TGTGCCAGCAGCCATTGGGGACAGGGGTCCTACAATGAGCAGTTCTTC	CASSHWGQGSYNEQFF
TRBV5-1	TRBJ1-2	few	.	TGCGCCAGCAGCTTTAGTGCAGGCGAGTTTGGCTACACCTTC	CASSFSAGEFGYTF
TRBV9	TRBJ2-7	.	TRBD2	TGTGCCAGCAGCGTAGGCCGGACTAGGCACTACGAGCAGTACTTC	CASSVGRTRHYEQYF
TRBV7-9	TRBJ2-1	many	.	TGTGCCAGCAGCTTAGAGGGGGGGATCGAGCAGTTCTTC	CASSLEGGIEQFF
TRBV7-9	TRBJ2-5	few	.	TGTGCGCAAACGGGGGACGCTCTGGAGACCCAGTACTTC	CAQTGDALETQYF
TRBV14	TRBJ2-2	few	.	TGTGCCAGCAGCCAAGCTCGAGTTAACGGGGAGCTGTTTTTT	CASSQARVNGELFF
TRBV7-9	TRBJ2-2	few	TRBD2	TGTGCCAGCAGCTTCGGGCTAGCGGGAGCGGGAACCGGGGAGCTGTTTTTT	CASSFGLAGAGTGELFF
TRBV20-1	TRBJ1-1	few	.	TGCAGTGCTAGAGATGCCGGACAACCTAAGGTCACTGAAGCTTTCTTT	CSARDAGQPKVTEAFF
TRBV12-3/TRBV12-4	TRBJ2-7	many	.	TGTGCCAGCAGTCAGTTAAAGAACTACGAGCAGTACTTC	CASSQLKNYEQYF
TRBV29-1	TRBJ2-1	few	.	TGCAGCGTAGACCCTAGCGCGACCTACAATGAGCAGTTCTTC	CSVDPSATYNEQFF
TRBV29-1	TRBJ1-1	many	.	TGCAGCGCCCAGGGGTTTCGGGGCACTGAAGCTTTCTTT	CSAQGFRGTEAFF
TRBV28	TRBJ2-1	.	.	TGTGCCAGCAGTCCCGCCAATGAGCAGTTCTTC	CASSPANEQFF
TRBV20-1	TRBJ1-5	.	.	TGCAGTGCTAGTTGGGGGGGTTATAGCAATCAGCCCCAGCATTTT	CSASWGGYSNQPQHF
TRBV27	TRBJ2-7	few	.	TGTGCCAGCGGACAAGGACAGCGAAGACGCGAGCAGTACTTC	CASGQGQRRREQYF
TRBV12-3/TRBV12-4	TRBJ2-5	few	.	TGTGCCAGCACCAACTCCGGGACCCAAGAGACCCAGTACTTC	CASTNSGTQETQYF
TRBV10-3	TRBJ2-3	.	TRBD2	TGTGCCATCAGTCGGACTAGCGGGAACAACACAGATACGCAGTATTTT	CAISRTSGNNTDTQYF
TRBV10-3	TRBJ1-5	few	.	TGTGCCATCAGTGAGAGGGTGGGCGGGCAGCCCCAGCATTTT	CAISERVGGQPQHF
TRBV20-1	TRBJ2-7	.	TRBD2	TGCAGTGCTAGGAGGACTAGCTTCTACGAGCAGTACTTC	CSARRTSFYEQYF
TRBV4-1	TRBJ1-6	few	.	TGCGCCAGCAGCCGGCAGGGAGCCATGTCATTTGATTCACCCCTCCACTTT	CASSRQGAMSFDSPLHF
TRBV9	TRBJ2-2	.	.	TGTGCCAGCAGCGTAGCCTTACTCGGCGGGACGTACACCGGGGAGCTGTTTTTT	CASSVALLGGTYTGELFF
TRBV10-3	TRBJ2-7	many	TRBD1	TGTGCCATCAGACGACCGGGACAGGGCCTCTACGAGCAGTACTTC	CAIRRPGQGLYEQYF
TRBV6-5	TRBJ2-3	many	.	TGTGCCAGCAGTTACTCGATCTCCACAGATACGCAGTATTTT	CASSYSISTDTQYF
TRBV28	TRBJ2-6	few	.	TGTGCCAGCAGAGAGTTCCCCAGCTCTGGGGCCAACGTCCTGACTTTC	CASREFPSSGANVLTF
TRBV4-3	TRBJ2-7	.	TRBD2	TGCGCCAGCAGCCAAGAGGCTAGCGGGTTCTACGAGCAGTACTTC	CASSQEASGFYEQYF
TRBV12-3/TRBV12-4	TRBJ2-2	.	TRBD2	TGTGCCAGCAAAAGGGTAGCGGGGGCCGCGAACACCGGGGAGCTGTTTTTT	CASKRVAGAANTGELFF
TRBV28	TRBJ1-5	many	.	TGTGCCAGCAGTTATACAGATAGCAATCAGCCCCAGCATTTT	CASSYTDSNQPQHF
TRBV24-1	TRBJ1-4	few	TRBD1	TGTGCCACCAGTGAAGGGACAGGGCGAGATGAAAAACTGTTTTTT	CATSEGTGRDEKLFF
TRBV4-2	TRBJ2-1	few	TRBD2	TGTGCCAGCAGCCTTGGGGTAGCGGGAGTAGATGAGCAGTTCTTC	CASSLGVAGVDEQFF
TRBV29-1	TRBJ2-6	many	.	TGCAGCGTTGACAATTCTGGGGCCAACGTCCTGACTTTC	CSVDNSGANVLTF
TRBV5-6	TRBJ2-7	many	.	TGTGCCAGCAGCTACGGACCGAAGACCTACGAGCAGTACTTC	CASSYGPKTYEQYF
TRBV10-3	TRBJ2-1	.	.	TGTGCCATCAGTGAGCTCCTGGGTGAGCAGTTCTTC	CAISELLGEQFF
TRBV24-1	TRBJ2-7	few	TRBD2	TGTGCCACCAGTGGGCTAGCGGGAGACGAGCAGTACTTC	CATSGLAGDEQYF
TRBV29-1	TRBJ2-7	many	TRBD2	TGCAGCGTTGAATTAGCGGGAGTTCTCCACGAGCAGTACTTC	CSVELAGVLHEQYF
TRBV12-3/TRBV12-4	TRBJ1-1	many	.	TGTGCCAGCGGGGACACCACTGAAGCTTTCTTT	CASGDTTEAFF
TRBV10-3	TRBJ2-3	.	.	TGTGCCATCAGTGAGGATACTTACTCGAATACGCAGTATTTT	CAISEDTYSNTQYF
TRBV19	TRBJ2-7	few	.	TGTGCCAGTAGTATTAATCAGGGGAGCTACGAGCAGTACTTC	CASSINQGSYEQYF
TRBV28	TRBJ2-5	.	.	TGTGCCAGCAGGCCAGGATATCAAGAGACCCAGTACTTC	CASRPGYQETQYF
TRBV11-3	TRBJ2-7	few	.	TGTGCCAGCAGCTTAGAGGCGGCGAGCTCCTACGAGCAGTACTTC	CASSLEAASSYEQYF
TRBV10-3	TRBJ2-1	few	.	TGTGCCATCAGTGCAAATTCGGGGGATTCCTACAATGAGCAGTTCTTC	CAISANSGDSYNEQFF
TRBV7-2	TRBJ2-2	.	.	TGTGCCAGCAGCGCACGGCTAGGTAACACCGGGGAGCTGTTTTTT	CASSARLGNTGELFF
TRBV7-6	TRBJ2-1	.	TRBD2	TGTGCCAGCAGCTTACGAGCGGGAGCTTTAACCAATGAGCGGTTCTTC	CASSLRAGALTNERFF
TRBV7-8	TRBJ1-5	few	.	TGTGCCAGCAGCTTAGTTAGCCAAACAAATCAGCCCCAGCATTTT	CASSLVSQTNQPQHF
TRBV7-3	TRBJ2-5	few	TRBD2	TGTGCCAGCAGCTTAACGGGACTAGGGAGTGAGACCCAGTACTTC	CASSLTGLGSETQYF
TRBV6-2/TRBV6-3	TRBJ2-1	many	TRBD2	TGTGCCAGCAGTTACTCGCGGGAGGGCCACCCGAACAATGAGCAGTTCTTC	CASSYSREGHPNNEQFF